These 24 T cell receptor beta chains were all obtained from the same sample, sequenced in a study of human T cells and chemical hapten exposure. Sample time point: patch test 2, 6 weeks after DPC sensitization. Specified treatment: therapeutic diphenylcyclopropenone sensitization with weekly scalp DPC. TCRdb redid the calling of the RACE reads with MiXCR, one entry per CDR3 protein. The sample has about 84,000 distinct CDR3 sequences, under 11% seen once. Here the sequenced sample was whole blood, taken in connection with sensitization to the hapten diphenylcyclopropenone (DPC). These receptors originate from a woman aged 50 to 60 with alopecia areata. Some clones in this sample may be carry-over from other donors' samples.

Many counts were recorded for this clonotype. The chain joins TRBV24-1 to TRBJ1-1; 9 nucleotides line up with TRBD1. Trimming at V came to 7 bases and at J to 3 bases, leaving 2 bases not matched to a gene. This CDR3 spans 13 amino acids. Germline V gives CDR1 KGHDR, CDR2 SFDVKD. This chain's CDR3 is CATRGQGDTEAFF. The CDR3 bases are TGTGCCACCAGGGGACAGGGTGACACTGAAGCTTTCTTT.

The chain combines TRBV19 with TRBJ2-2, with D possibly being TRBD1 (6 bases). Trimming shortened V by 3 bases and J by 2 bases, and 13 bases separated the two germline ends. Germline assignment: CDR1 LNHDA and CDR2 SQIVND (reference sequence). The CDR3 runs 16 residues. DNA of the CDR3: TGTGCCAGTAGTATGGTCGGGACACCAAACACCGGGGAGCTGTTTTTT. It translates to CASSMVGTPNTGELFF.

This chain joins TRBV6-2 or TRBV6-3 and TRBJ2-1, with a possible D match to TRBD2 (6 bases). The CDR3 length is 15 residues. The V end lost 6 bases, the J end lost 0 bases, and 12 bases lay between the germline ends. Germline lookup yields CDR1 MNHEY and CDR2 SVGEGT. CDR3 DNA sequence: TGTGCCAGCAGAGTTAGCGGAAGCTCCTACAATGAGCAGTTCTTC. Its protein is CASRVSGSSYNEQFF.

V and J are TRBV7-6 and TRBJ1-4, with a weak D call TRBD1 (6 bases). This CDR3 comprises 15 residues. Per germline, CDR1 SGHVS and CDR2 FNYEAQ. The ends were cut back, 5 bases at V and 5 bases at J, with 15 bases in the middle. CDR3 sequence reads: CASSRRDTRNEKLFF. The CDR3, as DNA: TGTGCCAGCAGCCGAAGGGACACAAGAAATGAAAAACTGTTTTTT. The full variable domain, completed using reference TRBV7-6 and TRBJ1-4, is GAGVSQSPRYKVTKRGQDVALRCDPISGHVSLYWYRQALGQGPEFLTYFNYEAQQDKSGLPNDRFSAERPEGSISTLTIQRTEQRDSAMYRCASSRRDTRNEKLFFGSGTQLSVL.

This clonotype was seen many times. The chain employs TRBV30 and TRBJ2-1; D assignment may be TRBD1 or TRBD2 (5 bases each). The CDR3 spans 12 residues. V shed 0 bases and J shed 10 bases, with 10 bases lying between them. Germline CDR1 reads GTSNPN; CDR2 reads SVGIG (reference sequence). The CDR3 reads CAWSVGTPEQFF. Here the CDR3 DNA reads TGTGCCTGGAGTGTAGGGACGCCGGAGCAGTTCTTC.

This clonotype was observed at least ten times. This sequence joins TRBV2 and TRBJ2-1, with TRBD2 matching 7 bases. The V gene end was trimmed by 6 bases and the J gene end by 3 bases; junction bases not matched to a gene: 17. Germline-derived CDR1 and CDR2 are SNHLY and FYNNEI. The CDR3 length is 18 residues. The CDR3 DNA reads TGTGCCAGCAGAAGGAACATGGGACTAACGACCAACTACAATGAGCAGTTCTTC. Protein product: CASRRNMGLTTNYNEQFF.

This clonotype was recorded many times. The chain is built from TRBV7-9 and TRBJ2-1; D is unclear. The CDR3 spans 11 residues. The germline gives CDR1 SEHNR, CDR2 FQNEAQ (reference sequence). Trimming shortened V by 7 bases and J by 6 bases, and 7 bases separated the two germline ends. Here the CDR3 reads CASNSINEQFF. The CDR3 nucleotides are TGTGCCAGCAATTCGATCAATGAGCAGTTCTTC.

This chain joins TRBV6-2 or TRBV6-3 and TRBJ2-7, with 11 bases matching TRBD1. The CDR3 loop spans 17 amino acids. Germline CDR1 is MNHEY and CDR2 is SVGEGT. V lost 6 bases, J lost 5 bases, and 15 bases stayed unmatched. The chain's CDR3 is CASSRHYGTGGSNEQYF. As DNA, the CDR3 is TGTGCCAGCAGCAGACATTACGGGACAGGGGGGTCCAACGAGCAGTACTTC.

This clonotype has ten or more counts. The chain is built from TRBV13 and TRBJ2-3; 7 bases align to TRBD2. Trimming took 3 bases from V and 4 from J; bases not matched to a gene: 10. The length of the CDR3 is 16 residues. Germline V gene data show CDR1 as PRHDT and CDR2 as FYEKMQ (reference sequence). CDR3: CASSFIAGEYSDTQYF. CDR3 coding DNA: TGTGCCAGCAGCTTTATTGCGGGAGAATACTCAGATACGCAGTATTTT.

At least ten counts were recorded for this clonotype. The rearrangement uses TRBV6-2 or TRBV6-3 and TRBJ2-4; TRBD1 matches at 8 bases. Unmatched junction bases numbered 18, after V lost 5 bases and J lost 9 bases. The CDR3 consists of 17 residues. Germline-derived CDR1 and CDR2 are MNHEY and SVGEGT. The CDR3 reads CASSIDQGAQDEGIQYF. In nucleotides, the CDR3 is TGTGCCAGCAGTATAGACCAGGGGGCCCAGGATGAGGGCATTCAGTACTTC.

This clonotype was recorded many times. V gene TRBV9 combines with J gene TRBJ2-5, with unresolved D. CDR3 length: 13 residues. CDR1 SGDLS and CDR2 YYNGEE come from the germline V gene. The V gene lost 4 bases and the J gene lost 5 bases, with 12 bases spanning the gap. Here the CDR3 DNA reads TGTGCCAGCAGCCCAAGGGTTGGCGAGACCCAGTACTTC. Its protein is CASSPRVGETQYF.

The V call is TRBV18, the J call TRBJ2-3; D may correspond to TRBD1 or TRBD2 (6 bases each). This CDR3 spans 13 amino acids. Germline V gives CDR1 KGHSH, CDR2 LQKENI. Trimming took off 2 bases at V and 6 bases at J, with 9 bases between the two ends. CDR3 residues: CASSPTGRDTQYF. The CDR3 DNA sequence: TGTGCCAGCTCACCAACAGGGAGGGATACGCAGTATTTT.

V usage is TRBV5-1 and J usage is TRBJ2-3; D gene unclear. Between the trimmed V and J ends, which lost 5 bases and 3 bases, there was a span of 4 bases. The germline V gene encodes CDR1 SGHRS and CDR2 YFSETQ. CDR3 length: 11 amino acids. The CDR3 DNA reads as TGCGCCAGCAGGGAAACAGATACGCAGTATTTT. Amino acids: CASRETDTQYF.

This clonotype was seen more than once but under ten times. The rearrangement joins TRBV5-1 to TRBJ2-3; D might be TRBD2 (5 bases). The CDR3 runs 13 residues. Trimming cost V 4 bases and J 0 bases, with 6 bases left between them. Germline V lookup: CDR1 SGHRS, CDR2 YFSETQ. The CDR3 protein is CASSRDSTDTQYF. The CDR3 nucleotides are TGCGCCAGCAGCCGGGATAGCACAGATACGCAGTATTTT.

The rearrangement joins TRBV4-3 to TRBJ2-1; TRBD2 agrees at 13 bases. V lost 3 bases and J lost 3; bases outside the gene matches: 2. In germline, CDR1 is LGHNA, CDR2 YSLEER. The CDR3 covers 16 residues. This CDR3 reads CASSHGTSGDYNEQFF. In DNA form, the CDR3 reads TGCGCCAGCAGCCACGGGACTAGCGGGGACTACAATGAGCAGTTCTTC.

This clonotype was observed at least ten times. The V gene is TRBV9, the J gene TRBJ2-2, with D maybe TRBD2 (6 bases). Germline CDR1 is SGDLS and CDR2 is YYNGEE. This CDR3 contains 15 residues. The V gene lost 4 bases and the J gene lost 2 bases, with 12 bases spanning the gap. CDR3: CASSPWDSNTGELFF. The CDR3 DNA follows: TGTGCCAGCAGCCCCTGGGACTCAAACACCGGGGAGCTGTTTTTT.

V usage is TRBV5-1 and J usage is TRBJ2-1; D not certain. The CDR3 is made up of 17 amino acids. Trimming left V 0 bases short and J 2 bases short, with 15 bases between. Per germline, CDR1 SGHRS and CDR2 YFSETQ. CDR3 nucleotide sequence: TGCGCCAGCAGCTTGGCCGGTAGTATTACTGCCTACAATGAGCAGTTCTTC. The encoded protein is CASSLAGSITAYNEQFF.

This clonotype has more than one count but fewer than ten. J is TRBJ2-1 and V is TRBV7-2; 11 bases are a match to TRBD1. The germline V gene has CDR1 SGHTA and CDR2 FQGNSA. The CDR3 totals 15 residues. Unmatched junction bases numbered 5, after V lost 4 bases and J lost 6 bases. This CDR3 is CASSWSGTGGNEQFF. In DNA form, the CDR3 reads TGTGCCAGCAGCTGGTCTGGGACAGGGGGCAATGAGCAGTTCTTC.

This clonotype turned up a few times. V is TRBV2 and J is TRBJ1-1; 7 bases match TRBD1. From germline, CDR1 is SNHLY and CDR2 FYNNEI. The trim removed 5 bases at V and 8 bases at J, leaving 5 bases unmatched. CDR3 length: 12 amino acids. CDR3 in amino acids: CASSRDSTEAFF. CDR3 nucleotide sequence: TGTGCCAGCAGTCGGGACAGCACAGAAGCTTTCTTT.

This clonotype was counted a few times. The V gene is TRBV29-1, the J gene TRBJ1-1; 8 nucleotides match TRBD1. The CDR3 length is 14 residues. V lost 6 bases, J lost 1 base, and 7 bases stayed unmatched. The germline gives CDR1 SQVTM, CDR2 ANQGSEA. Written as DNA, the CDR3 is TGCAGCGTACGCCAGGGGGCTGAGAACACTGAAGCTTTCTTT. Translated, it gives CSVRQGAENTEAFF.

This clonotype was found many times. The chain combines TRBV18 with TRBJ2-1; TRBD2 is a possible D gene (5 bases). This CDR3 is 17 amino acids long. Per germline, CDR1 KGHSH and CDR2 LQKENI. V was shortened by 3 bases and J by 0 bases, with 15 bases between the two germline ends. The CDR3 spells CASSPSLTGSSYNEQFF. For the CDR3, the DNA is TGTGCCAGCTCACCTAGCTTGACTGGGAGCTCCTACAATGAGCAGTTCTTC.

The chain recombines TRBV20-1 with TRBJ1-2; D may be TRBD1 (5 bases). Germline loops: CDR1 DFQATT, CDR2 SNEGSKA (reference sequence). This CDR3 is 15 amino acids long. V was trimmed by 3 bases and J by 4 bases, leaving 18 bases between them. The CDR3 DNA sequence: TGCAGTGCTAGTTATGCCAGGGTAGGCAGCTATGGCTACACCTTC. Amino acid sequence: CSASYARVGSYGYTF.

This clonotype was seen a few times. The chain couples TRBV7-9 to TRBJ1-1; D remains ambiguous. Per the germline V gene, CDR1 is SEHNR and CDR2 is FQNEAQ (reference sequence). There are 13 residues in the CDR3. The ends were cut back, 5 bases at V and 5 bases at J, with 12 bases in the middle. This chain's CDR3 is CASSLELWTEAFF. CDR3 bases: TGTGCCAGCAGCCTAGAGTTATGGACTGAAGCTTTCTTT.

This chain joins TRBV6-1 and TRBJ1-1, with 10 bases fitting TRBD1. The CDR3 contains 13 residues. Trimming at V came to 7 bases and at J to 5 bases, leaving 4 bases not matched to a gene. Germline CDR1 is MNHNS and CDR2 is SASEGT. CDR3 region: CASKDRGLTEAFF. For the CDR3, the DNA is TGTGCCAGCAAGGACAGGGGGTTGACTGAAGCTTTCTTT.